This TCR beta chain was captured by sequencing in a study of Ad26.COV2.S vaccination and SARS-CoV-2 variants. The study's findings and limits: Greater spike-specific TCR breadth was seen in vaccine recipients than in placebo recipients. Non-spike TCR breadth was similar in vaccine and placebo recipients.

The treatment here: roughly 18 received Ad26.COV2.S at low or high dose, single or two shots; roughly 5 received placebo; per-sample allocation not given. Collection of the samples took place on day 63 after the first injection of vaccine or placebo. In Boston, an adult donor aged 18-55 years took part. V lost 5 bases, J lost 9 bases, and 17 bases lay in between. Per the germline V gene, CDR1 is SGHDN and CDR2 is FVKESK. This CDR3 comprises 14 residues. Assay: immunoSEQ multiplex PCR; the TCRdb copy retains only in-frame clones and omits some. Of 400,000 to 500,000 clones in the sample, roughly nine tenths were seen once. Concerning this clone itself: Its target is not known.

Sequenced material: peripheral blood, taken in a trial of Ad26.COV2.S vaccine versus placebo. The clonotype comes from a person aged 18-65 years who received the Ad26.COV2.S COVID-19 vaccine or a placebo. V gene TRBV14 combines with J gene TRBJ2-1, with D perhaps TRBD1 or TRBD2 (6 bases each). The CDR3 sequence is CASSSLGGWSEQFF. The CDR3 DNA sequence: TGTGCCAGCAGCTCCCTGGGGGGCTGGAGTGAGCAGTTCTTC.